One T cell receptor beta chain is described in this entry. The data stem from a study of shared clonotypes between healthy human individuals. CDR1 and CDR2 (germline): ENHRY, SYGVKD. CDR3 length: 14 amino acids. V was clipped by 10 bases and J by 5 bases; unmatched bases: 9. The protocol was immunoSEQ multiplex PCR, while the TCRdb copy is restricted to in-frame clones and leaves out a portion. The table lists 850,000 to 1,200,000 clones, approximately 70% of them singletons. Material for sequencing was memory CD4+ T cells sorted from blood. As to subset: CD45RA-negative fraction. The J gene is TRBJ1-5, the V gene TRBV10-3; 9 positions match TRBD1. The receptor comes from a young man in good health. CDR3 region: CATADRGGDQPQHF. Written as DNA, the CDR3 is TGTGCCACCGCGGACAGGGGTGGGGATCAGCCCCAGCATTTT.